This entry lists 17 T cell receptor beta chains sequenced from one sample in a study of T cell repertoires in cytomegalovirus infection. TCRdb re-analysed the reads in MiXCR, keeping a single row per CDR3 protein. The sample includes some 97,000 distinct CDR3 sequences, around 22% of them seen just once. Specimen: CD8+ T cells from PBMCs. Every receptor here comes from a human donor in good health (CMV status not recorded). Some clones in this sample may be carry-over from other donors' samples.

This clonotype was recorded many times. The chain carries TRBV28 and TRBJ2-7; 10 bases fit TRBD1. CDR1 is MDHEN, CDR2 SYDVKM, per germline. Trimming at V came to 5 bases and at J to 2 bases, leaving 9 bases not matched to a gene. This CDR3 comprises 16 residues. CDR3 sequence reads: CASSPQTGGVTYEQYF. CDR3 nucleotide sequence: TGTGCCAGCAGTCCGCAGACAGGGGGCGTAACCTACGAGCAGTACTTC. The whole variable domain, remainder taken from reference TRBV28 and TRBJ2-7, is DVKVTQSSRYLVKRTGEKVFLECVQDMDHENMFWYRQDPGLGLRLIYFSYDVKMKEKGDIPEGYSVSREKKERFSLILESASTNQTSMYLCASSPQTGGVTYEQYFGPGTRLTVT.

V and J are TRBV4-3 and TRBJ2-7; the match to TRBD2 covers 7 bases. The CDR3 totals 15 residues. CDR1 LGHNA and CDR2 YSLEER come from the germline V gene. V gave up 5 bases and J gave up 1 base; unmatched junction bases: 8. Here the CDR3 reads CASSSWGGASYEQYF. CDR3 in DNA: TGCGCCAGCAGCTCGTGGGGAGGGGCGTCCTACGAGCAGTACTTC.

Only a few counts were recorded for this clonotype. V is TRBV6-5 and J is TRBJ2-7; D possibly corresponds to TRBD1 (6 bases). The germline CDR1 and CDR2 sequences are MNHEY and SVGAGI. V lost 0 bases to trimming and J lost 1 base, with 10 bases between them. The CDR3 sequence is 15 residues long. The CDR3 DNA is TGTGCCAGCAGTTACTCGAGAGGACAGTCCTACGAGCAGTACTTC. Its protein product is CASSYSRGQSYEQYF.

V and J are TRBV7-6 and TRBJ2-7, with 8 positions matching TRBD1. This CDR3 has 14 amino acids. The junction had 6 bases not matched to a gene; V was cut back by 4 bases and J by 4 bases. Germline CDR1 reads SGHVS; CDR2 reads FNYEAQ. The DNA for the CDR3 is TGTGCCAGCAGCTACCGACAGGGGAGGTACGAGCAGTACTTC. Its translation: CASSYRQGRYEQYF.

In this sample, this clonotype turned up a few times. The CDR3 sequence: CASSQEWGDLYNEQFF. DNA of the CDR3: TGTGCCAGCAGCCAAGAATGGGGGGACCTCTACAATGAGCAGTTCTTC. This chain joins TRBV3-1 and TRBJ2-1, with D tentatively TRBD2 (6 bases). The CDR3 is 16 residues long. Trimming took off 0 bases at V and 3 bases at J, with 12 bases between the two ends. Germline V gives CDR1 LGHDT, CDR2 YNNKEL (reference sequence).

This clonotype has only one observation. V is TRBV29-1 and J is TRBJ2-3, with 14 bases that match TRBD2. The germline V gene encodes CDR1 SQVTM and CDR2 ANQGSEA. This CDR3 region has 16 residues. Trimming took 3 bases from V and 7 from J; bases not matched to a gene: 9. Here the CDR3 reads CSVDGLAGGPRNTQYF. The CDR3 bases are TGCAGCGTTGACGGACTAGCGGGGGGCCCGAGGAATACGCAGTATTTT.

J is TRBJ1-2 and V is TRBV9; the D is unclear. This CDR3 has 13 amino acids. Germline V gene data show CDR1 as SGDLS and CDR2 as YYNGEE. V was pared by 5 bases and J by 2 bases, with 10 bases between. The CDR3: CASSRSQNYGYTF. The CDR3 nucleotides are TGTGCCAGCAGTCGGAGCCAGAACTATGGCTACACCTTC.

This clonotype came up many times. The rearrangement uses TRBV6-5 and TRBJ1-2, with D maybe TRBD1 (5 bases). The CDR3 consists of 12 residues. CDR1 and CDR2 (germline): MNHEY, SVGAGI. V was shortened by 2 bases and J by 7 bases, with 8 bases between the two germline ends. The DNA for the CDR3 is TGTGCCAGCAGTTACGTTGGGGGTGGCTACACCTTC. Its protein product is CASSYVGGGYTF.

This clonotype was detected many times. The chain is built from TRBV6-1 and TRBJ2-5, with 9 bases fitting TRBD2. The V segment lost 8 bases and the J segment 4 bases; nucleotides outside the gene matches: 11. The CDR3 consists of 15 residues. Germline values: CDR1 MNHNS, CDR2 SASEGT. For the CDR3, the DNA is TGTGCCAGCGGGAGGCTAGCGGGATCGGGAGAGACCCAGTACTTC. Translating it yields CASGRLAGSGETQYF.

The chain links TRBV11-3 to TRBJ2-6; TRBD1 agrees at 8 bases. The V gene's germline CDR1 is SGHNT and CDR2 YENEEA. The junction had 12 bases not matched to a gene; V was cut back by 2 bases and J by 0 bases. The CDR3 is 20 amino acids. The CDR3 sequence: CASSLSVGTGGPSGANVLTF. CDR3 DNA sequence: TGTGCCAGCAGCTTAAGCGTCGGGACAGGCGGTCCCTCTGGGGCCAACGTCCTGACTTTC.

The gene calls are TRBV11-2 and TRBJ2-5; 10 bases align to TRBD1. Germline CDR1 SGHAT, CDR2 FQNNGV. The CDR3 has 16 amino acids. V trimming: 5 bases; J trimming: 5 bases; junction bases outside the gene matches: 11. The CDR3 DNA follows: TGTGCCAGCAGCCCCGACAAGACAGGGGGCGGCGAGACCCAGTACTTC. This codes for CASSPDKTGGGETQYF.

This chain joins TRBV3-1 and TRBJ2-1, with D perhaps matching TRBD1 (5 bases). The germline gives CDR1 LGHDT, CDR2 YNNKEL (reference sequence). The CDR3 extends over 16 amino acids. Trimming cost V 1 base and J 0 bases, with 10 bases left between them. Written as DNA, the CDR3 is TGTGCCAGCAGCCAAGGACAGCCCAGCTCCTACAATGAGCAGTTCTTC. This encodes CASSQGQPSSYNEQFF.

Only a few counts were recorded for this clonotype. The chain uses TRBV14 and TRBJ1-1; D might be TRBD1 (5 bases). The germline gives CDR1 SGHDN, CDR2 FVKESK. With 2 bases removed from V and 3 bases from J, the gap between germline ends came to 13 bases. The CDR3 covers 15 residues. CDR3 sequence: CASSQLSAGYTEAFF. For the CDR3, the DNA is TGTGCCAGCAGCCAATTATCGGCAGGGTACACTGAAGCTTTCTTT.

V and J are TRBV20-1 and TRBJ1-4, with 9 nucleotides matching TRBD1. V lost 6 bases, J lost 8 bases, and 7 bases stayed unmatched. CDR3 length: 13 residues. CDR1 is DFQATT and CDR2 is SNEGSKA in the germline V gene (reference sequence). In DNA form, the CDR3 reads TGCAGTGCGATCACAGGGGGCAGAGAAAAACTGTTTTTT. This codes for CSAITGGREKLFF.

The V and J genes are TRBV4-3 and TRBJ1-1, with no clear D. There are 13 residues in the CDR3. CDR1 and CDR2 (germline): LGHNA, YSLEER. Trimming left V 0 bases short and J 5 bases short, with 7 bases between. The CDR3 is CASSQDLETEAFF. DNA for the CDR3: TGCGCCAGCAGCCAAGATCTTGAGACTGAAGCTTTCTTT.

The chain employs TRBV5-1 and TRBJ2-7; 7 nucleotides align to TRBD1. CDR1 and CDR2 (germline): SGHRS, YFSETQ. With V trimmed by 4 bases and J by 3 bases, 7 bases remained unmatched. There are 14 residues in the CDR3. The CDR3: CASSARQGNYEQYF. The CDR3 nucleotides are TGCGCCAGCAGCGCCCGACAGGGTAACTACGAGCAGTACTTC. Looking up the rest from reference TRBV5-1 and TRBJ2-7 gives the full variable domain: KAGVTQTPRYLIKTRGQQVTLSCSPISGHRSVSWYQQTPGQGLQFLFEYFSETQRNKGNFPGRFSGRQFSNSRSEMNVSTLELGDSALYLCASSARQGNYEQYFGPGTRLTVT.

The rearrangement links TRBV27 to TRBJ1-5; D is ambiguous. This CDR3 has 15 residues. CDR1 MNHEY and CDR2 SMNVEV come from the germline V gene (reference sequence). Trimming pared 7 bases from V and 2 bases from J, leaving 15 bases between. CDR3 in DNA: TGTGCCAGCAACCCTGGAGCTGAGGGCAATCAGCCCCAGCATTTT. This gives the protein CASNPGAEGNQPQHF.